This T cell receptor (beta chain) derives from a study of early T cells in non-severe SARS-CoV-2 infection. Across the study: Chains were unpaired, as sequencing was done on bulk RNA from unsorted whole blood. Regarding the study as a whole: Private and CD4 specificities were missed by VDJdb matching, skewed to anti-spike CD8.

This clonotype appeared many times. Its antigen is not identified. Attachment of unique molecular identifiers was made to individual cDNA molecules. Using its own MiXCR run on the 5' RACE reads, TCRdb lists one record per CDR3 protein. The sample carries roughly 93,000 distinct CDR3 sequences, 9.5% to 11% recorded once. Sequencing input: whole blood. This sequence originates from an adult who was a healthcare worker with PCR-confirmed SARS-CoV-2 infection or an uninfected control (not recorded which).

This CDR3 is CASSVRSGATNEKLFF. The CDR3 DNA reads as TGCGCCAGCAGCGTAAGGTCAGGTGCAACTAATGAAAAACTGTTTTTT. This chain links TRBV5-1 with TRBJ1-4; unclear D gene. V dropped 4 bases and J dropped 0 bases, with 13 bases sitting between them. CDR1 is SGHRS and CDR2 is YFSETQ in the germline V gene. CDR3 length equals 16 residues.